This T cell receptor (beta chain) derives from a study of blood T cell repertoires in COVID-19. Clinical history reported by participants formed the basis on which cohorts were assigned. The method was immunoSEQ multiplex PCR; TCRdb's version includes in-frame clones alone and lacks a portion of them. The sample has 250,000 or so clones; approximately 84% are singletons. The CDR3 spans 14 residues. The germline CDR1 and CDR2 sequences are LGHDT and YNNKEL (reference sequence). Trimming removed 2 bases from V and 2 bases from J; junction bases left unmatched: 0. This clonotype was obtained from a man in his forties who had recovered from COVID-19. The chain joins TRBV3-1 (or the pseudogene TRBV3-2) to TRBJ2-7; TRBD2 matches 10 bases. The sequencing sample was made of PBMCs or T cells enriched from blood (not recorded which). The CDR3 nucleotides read TGTGCCAGCAGCCAACTAGCGGGAGCCTACGAGCAGTACTTC. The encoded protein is CASSQLAGAYEQYF.